The 19 T cell receptor beta chains given below trace back to one sample, sequenced in a study of lymphopenia after photon versus proton radiotherapy. Using immunoSEQ multiplex PCR, the repertoire was profiled, and TCRdb retains in-frame clones only, with some absent. The repertoire holds over 50,000 clones, with about 90% as singletons. The source material was peripheral blood, sampled from a patient treated with photon-based radiotherapy. These TCRs come from a man between 40 and 49 years old with gastric cancer.

In this sample, this clone turned up a few times. Since a much larger clone is just one base distant, this may be a read error. The chain joins TRBV9 to TRBJ1-2; possibly TRBD1 for D (6 bases). V shed 4 bases and J shed 2 bases, with 9 bases lying between them. The CDR3 sequence is 13 residues long. CDR1 is SGDLS, CDR2 YYNGEE, per germline. The CDR3: CASSPDRNYGYTF. CDR3 nucleotide sequence: TGTGCCAGCAGCCCCGACAGGAACTATGGCTACACCTTC.

The V and J genes are TRBV6-4 and TRBJ2-3, with 7 bases fitting TRBD1. The CDR3 spans 15 residues. CDR1 and CDR2 from the germline V gene are MRHNA and SNTAGT. V dropped 3 bases and J dropped 3; count of bases not matched to a gene: 6. CDR3 DNA sequence: TGTGCCAGCAGTGAAGGGCAGGGGGATACAGATACGCAGTATTTT. This codes for CASSEGQGDTDTQYF.

The gene calls are TRBV7-9 and TRBJ1-1; no firm D call. Germline V lookup: CDR1 SEHNR, CDR2 FQNEAQ (reference sequence). V was pared by 5 bases and J by 1 base, with 11 bases between. The CDR3 is 14 residues long. CDR3: CASSPHKENTEAFF. The CDR3 DNA reads as TGTGCCAGCAGCCCCCATAAGGAGAACACTGAAGCTTTCTTT. Full variable domain (remainder filled in from reference TRBV7-9 and TRBJ1-1): DTGVSQNPRHKITKRGQNVTFRCDPISEHNRLYWYRQTLGQGPEFLTYFQNEAQLEKSRLLSDRFSAERPKGSFSTLEIQRTEQGDSAMYLCASSPHKENTEAFFGQGTRLTVV.

The rearrangement uses TRBV30 and TRBJ2-7, with D possibly matching TRBD2 (6 bases). The ends were cut back, 1 base at V and 1 base at J, with 14 bases in the middle. Germline assignment: CDR1 GTSNPN and CDR2 SVGIG (reference sequence). CDR3 length equals 15 residues. The DNA of the CDR3 is TGTGCCTGGAGTGATGAGGGTGGGGGGTCCTACGAGCAGTACTTC. It codes for CAWSDEGGGSYEQYF.

V is TRBV11-2 and J is TRBJ1-1, with TRBD1 identical over 8 bases. Germline V gives CDR1 SGHAT, CDR2 FQNNGV. The CDR3 runs 17 residues. V gave up 5 bases and J gave up 1 base; unmatched junction bases: 12. The CDR3: CASSPGQGVKRNTEAFF. CDR3 nucleotides: TGTGCCAGCAGCCCTGGACAGGGAGTTAAACGGAACACTGAAGCTTTCTTT.

The CDR3 DNA reads as TGTGCCAGCACCCCCGCGCGGGCAGGCAGGAATGAGCAGTTCTTC. Its protein is CASTPARAGRNEQFF. This chain uses TRBV6-5 with TRBJ2-1; D possibly corresponds to TRBD2 (5 bases). Germline V gives CDR1 MNHEY, CDR2 SVGAGI. V lost 7 bases, J lost 7 bases, and 20 bases lay in between. The CDR3 has 15 residues.

The chain is built from TRBV27 and TRBJ2-1; 7 nucleotides agree with TRBD1. This CDR3 region has 15 residues. The J segment lost 3 bases and the V segment lost 5 bases, leaving 7 bases of the junction unmatched. Germline CDR1 is MNHEY and CDR2 is SMNVEV (reference sequence). CDR3 sequence: CASSQQGLGYNEQFF. The CDR3 DNA sequence: TGTGCCAGCAGTCAACAGGGGTTGGGCTACAATGAGCAGTTCTTC.

This clone was detected a few times. The rearrangement joins TRBV5-6 to TRBJ2-5, with D maybe TRBD2 (6 bases). The CDR3 spans 16 residues. Germline V lookup: CDR1 SGHDT, CDR2 YYEEEE. V was shortened by 6 bases and J by 0 bases, with 18 bases between the two germline ends. For the CDR3, the DNA is TGTGCCAGCACCGATTGGGGCGGGGCTTACCAAGAGACCCAGTACTTC. Encoded protein: CASTDWGGAYQETQYF. Supplemented by reference TRBV5-6 and TRBJ2-5, the full variable domain reads DAGVTQSPTHLIKTRGQQVTLRCSPKSGHDTVSWYQQALGQGPQFIFQYYEEEERQRGNFPDRFSGHQFPNYSSELNVNALLLGDSALYLCASTDWGGAYQETQYFGPGTRLLVL.

V is TRBV11-2 and J is TRBJ1-1; D perhaps matches TRBD1 (6 bases). The germline V gene has CDR1 SGHAT and CDR2 FQNNGV. V was clipped by 3 bases and J by 5 bases, with 25 bases between them. This CDR3 comprises 18 residues. For the CDR3, the DNA is TGTGCCAGCAGCTTGATCTCCTTTAGTGGGGGGCGGCGGACTGAAGCTTTCTTT. This codes for CASSLISFSGGRRTEAFF. Together with reference TRBV11-2 and TRBJ1-1, the CDR3 gives the full variable domain: EAGVAQSPRYKIIEKRQSVAFWCNPISGHATLYWYQQILGQGPKLLIQFQNNGVVDDSQLPKDRFSAERLKGVDSTLKIQPAKLEDSAVYLCASSLISFSGGRRTEAFFGQGTRLTVV.

This clone turned up a few times. The chain has TRBV19 and TRBJ2-2, with D uncertain. The germline CDR1 and CDR2 sequences are LNHDA and SQIVND (reference sequence). The V end lost 4 bases, the J end lost 1 base, and 7 bases lay between the germline ends. The CDR3 has 14 residues. The CDR3 reads CASSNTGNTGELFF. Here the CDR3 DNA reads TGTGCCAGTAGTAACACGGGGAACACCGGGGAGCTGTTTTTT. The whole variable domain, remainder taken from reference TRBV19 and TRBJ2-2, is DGGITQSPKYLFRKEGQNVTLSCEQNLNHDAMYWYRQDPGQGLRLIYYSQIVNDFQKGDIAEGYSVSREKKESFPLTVTSAQKNPTAFYLCASSNTGNTGELFFGEGSRLTVL.

With respect to this clone: Its ends do not fully match the called genes, so a read error is possible. The CDR3 region is CVSSLGSPYEQYF. The CDR3 DNA reads TGTGTCAGCAGCTTGGGCAGTCCCTACGAGCAGTACTTC. V and J are TRBV7-2 and TRBJ2-7; D not resolved. Germline values: CDR1 SGHTA, CDR2 FQGNSA. The CDR3 totals 13 residues.

The chain joins TRBV5-5 to TRBJ2-3; TRBD2 matches 10 bases. Germline-derived CDR1 and CDR2 are SGHKS and YYEKEE (reference sequence). The V segment lost 0 bases and the J segment 2 bases; nucleotides outside the gene matches: 3. The CDR3 runs 16 residues. The CDR3 reads CASSLASGGPTDTQYF. The CDR3 nucleotides are TGTGCCAGCAGCTTGGCTAGCGGGGGCCCCACAGATACGCAGTATTTT.

The V and J genes are TRBV4-2 and TRBJ1-3; D is perhaps TRBD1 (5 bases). Germline CDR1 and CDR2: LGHNA and YNFKEQ. Trimming stripped 0 bases from V and 7 bases from J, with 10 bases between. The CDR3 extends over 14 amino acids. In DNA form, the CDR3 reads TGTGCCAGCAGCCAAGAGGGGGGACTCAACACCATATATTTT. This encodes CASSQEGGLNTIYF.

This CDR3 reads CASSQGRRGGYQETQYF. DNA of the CDR3: TGCGCCAGCAGCCAAGGAAGGCGCGGGGGTTACCAAGAGACCCAGTACTTC. The chain employs TRBV4-1 and TRBJ2-5; 7 bases agree with TRBD2. The CDR3 has 17 amino acids. Germline V gives CDR1 MGHRA, CDR2 YSYEKL. With V trimmed by 1 base and J by 0 bases, 8 bases remained unmatched.

The sample holds one count of this clone. The J gene is TRBJ2-3, the V gene TRBV6-4; TRBD1 is a possible D gene (5 bases). This CDR3 contains 13 residues. CDR1 is MRHNA, CDR2 SNTAGT, per germline. Trimming stripped 5 bases from V and 6 bases from J, with 12 bases between. CDR3 loop: CASSITGLDTQYF. In DNA form, the CDR3 reads TGTGCCAGCAGTATTACAGGCTTGGATACGCAGTATTTT.

There are a few counts of this clone. This chain uses TRBV4-1 with TRBJ1-5, with D unclear. V dropped 0 bases and J dropped 3 bases, with 9 bases sitting between them. CDR3 size: 15 residues. Germline CDR1 MGHRA, CDR2 YSYEKL. The CDR3 loop is CASSQDGHPNQPQHF. DNA for the CDR3: TGCGCCAGCAGCCAAGATGGCCACCCCAATCAGCCCCAGCATTTT.

V and J are TRBV19 and TRBJ1-6; no definite D call. V lost 1 base to trimming and J lost 0 bases, with 10 bases between them. Germline V CDR1 and CDR2: LNHDA, SQIVND (reference sequence). The CDR3 runs 17 residues. CDR3 DNA sequence: TGTGCCAGTAGTATAGTGATTCGAAACTCCTATAATTCACCCCTCCACTTT. Amino acid sequence: CASSIVIRNSYNSPLHF.

The rearrangement links TRBV7-9 to TRBJ2-7, with 8 bases that match TRBD1. With V trimmed by 5 bases and J by 4 bases, 10 bases remained unmatched. Germline lookup yields CDR1 SEHNR and CDR2 FQNEAQ (reference sequence). CDR3 length: 15 residues. The CDR3 sequence is CASSLAAGGAYEQYF. The CDR3 DNA reads TGTGCCAGCAGCCTCGCGGCAGGGGGCGCATACGAGCAGTACTTC.

V and J are TRBV18 and TRBJ1-6, with D unclear. The ends were cut back, 4 bases at V and 7 bases at J, with 8 bases in the middle. This CDR3 region has 13 residues. The germline CDR1 and CDR2 sequences are KGHSH and LQKENI. The DNA of the CDR3 is TGTGCCAGCTCACGTGGGAACAATTCACCCCTCCACTTT. As protein: CASSRGNNSPLHF.